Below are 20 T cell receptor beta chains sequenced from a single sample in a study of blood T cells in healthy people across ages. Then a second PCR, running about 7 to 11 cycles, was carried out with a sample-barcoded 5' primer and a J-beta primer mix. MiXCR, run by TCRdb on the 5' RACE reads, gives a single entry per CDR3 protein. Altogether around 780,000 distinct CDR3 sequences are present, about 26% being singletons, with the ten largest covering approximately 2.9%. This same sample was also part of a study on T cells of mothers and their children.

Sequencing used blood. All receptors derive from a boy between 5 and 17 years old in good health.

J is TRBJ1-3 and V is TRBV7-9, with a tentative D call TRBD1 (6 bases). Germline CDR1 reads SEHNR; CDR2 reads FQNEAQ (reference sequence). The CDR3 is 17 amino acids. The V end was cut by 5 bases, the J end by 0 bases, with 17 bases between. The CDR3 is CASSPRQARNSGNTIYF. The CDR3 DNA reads TGTGCCAGCAGCCCGAGACAGGCCCGAAACTCTGGAAACACCATATATTTT.

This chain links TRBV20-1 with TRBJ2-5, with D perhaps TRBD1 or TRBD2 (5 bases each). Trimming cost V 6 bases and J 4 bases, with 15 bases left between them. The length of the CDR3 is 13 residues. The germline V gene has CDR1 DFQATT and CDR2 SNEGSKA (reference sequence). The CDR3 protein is CSATPGTVETQYF. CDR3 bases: TGCAGTGCCACCCCCGGGACCGTAGAGACCCAGTACTTC.

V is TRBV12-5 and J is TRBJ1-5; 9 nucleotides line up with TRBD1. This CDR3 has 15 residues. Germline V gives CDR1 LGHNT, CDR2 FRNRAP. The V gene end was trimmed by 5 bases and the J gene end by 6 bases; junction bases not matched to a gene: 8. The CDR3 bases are TGTGCTAGTGGTCCGGGACAGGGTTCAAGTCAGCCCCAGCATTTT. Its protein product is CASGPGQGSSQPQHF.

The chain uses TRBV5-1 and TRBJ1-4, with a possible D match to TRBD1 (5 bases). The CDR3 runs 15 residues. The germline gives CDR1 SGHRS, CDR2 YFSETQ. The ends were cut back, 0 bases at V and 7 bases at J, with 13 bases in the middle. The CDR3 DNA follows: TGCGCCAGCAGCTTGGAGGGGCTGGGTAGTGAAAAACTGTTTTTT. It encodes CASSLEGLGSEKLFF.

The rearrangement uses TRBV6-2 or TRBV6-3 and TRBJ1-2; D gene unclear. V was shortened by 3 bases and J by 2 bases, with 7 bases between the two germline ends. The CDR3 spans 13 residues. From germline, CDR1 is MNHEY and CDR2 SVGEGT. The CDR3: CASSYARNYGYTF. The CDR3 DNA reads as TGTGCCAGCAGTTATGCGCGCAACTATGGCTACACCTTC.

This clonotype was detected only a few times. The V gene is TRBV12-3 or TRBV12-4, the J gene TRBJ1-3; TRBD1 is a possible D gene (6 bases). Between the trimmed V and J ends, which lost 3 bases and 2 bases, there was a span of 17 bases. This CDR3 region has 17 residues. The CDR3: CASSFRTDSRAGNTIYF. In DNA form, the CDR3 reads TGTGCCAGCAGTTTCCGGACAGACTCAAGGGCTGGAAACACCATATATTTT.

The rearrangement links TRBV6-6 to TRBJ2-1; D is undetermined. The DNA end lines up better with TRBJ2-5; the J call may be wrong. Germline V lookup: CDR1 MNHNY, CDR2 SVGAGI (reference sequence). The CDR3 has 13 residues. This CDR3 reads CASSPWRLETQYF. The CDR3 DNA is TGTGCCAGCAGTCCTTGGCGTCTGGAGACCCAGTACTTC.

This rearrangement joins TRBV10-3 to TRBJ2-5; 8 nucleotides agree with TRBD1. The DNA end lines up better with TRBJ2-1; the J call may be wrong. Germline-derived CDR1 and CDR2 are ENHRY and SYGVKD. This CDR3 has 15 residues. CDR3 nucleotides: TGTGCCATCGGAGGTGGACAGGGAAAGGTCAATGAGCAGTTCTTC. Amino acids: CAIGGGQGKVNEQFF.

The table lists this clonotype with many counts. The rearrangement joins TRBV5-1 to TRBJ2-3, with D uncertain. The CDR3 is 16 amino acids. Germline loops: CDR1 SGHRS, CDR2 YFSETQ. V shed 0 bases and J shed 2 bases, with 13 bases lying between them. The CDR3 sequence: CASSLDGDQVTDTQYF. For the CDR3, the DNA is TGCGCCAGCAGCTTGGATGGGGATCAGGTCACAGATACGCAGTATTTT. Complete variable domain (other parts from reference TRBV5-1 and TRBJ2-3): KAGVTQTPRYLIKTRGQQVTLSCSPISGHRSVSWYQQTPGQGLQFLFEYFSETQRNKGNFPGRFSGRQFSNSRSEMNVSTLELGDSALYLCASSLDGDQVTDTQYFGPGTRLTVL.

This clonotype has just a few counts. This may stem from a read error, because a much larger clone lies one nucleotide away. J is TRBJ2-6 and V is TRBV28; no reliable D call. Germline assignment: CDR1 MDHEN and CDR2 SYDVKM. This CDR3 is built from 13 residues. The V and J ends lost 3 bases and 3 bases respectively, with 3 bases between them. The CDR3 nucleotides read TGTGCCAGCAGTTTCTTTGGGGCCAACGTCCTGACTTTC. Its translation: CASSFFGANVLTF.

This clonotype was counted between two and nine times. CDR3 sequence (DNA): TGTGCCAGCAGCAACGGGGGGAAGGGTCTTAATGAAAAACTGTTTTTT. Translated: CASSNGGKGLNEKLFF. V gene TRBV21-1 combines with J gene TRBJ1-4; the D call of TRBD1 is as the table states it, not checked on the DNA. TRBV21-1 is described as a pseudogene. The CDR3 consists of 16 residues.

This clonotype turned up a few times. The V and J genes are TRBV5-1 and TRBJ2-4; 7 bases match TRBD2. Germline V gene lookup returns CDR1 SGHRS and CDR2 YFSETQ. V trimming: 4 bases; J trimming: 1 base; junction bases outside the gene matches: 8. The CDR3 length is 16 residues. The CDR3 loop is CASSQDGGRAKNIQYF. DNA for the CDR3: TGCGCCAGCAGCCAGGACGGGGGGAGGGCCAAAAACATTCAGTACTTC.

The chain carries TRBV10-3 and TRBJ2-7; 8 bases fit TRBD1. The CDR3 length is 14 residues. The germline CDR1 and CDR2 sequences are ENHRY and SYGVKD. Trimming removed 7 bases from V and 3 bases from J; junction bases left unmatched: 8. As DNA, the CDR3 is TGTGCCATCAAATCGGGACAGGAAAACTACGAGCAGTACTTC. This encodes CAIKSGQENYEQYF.

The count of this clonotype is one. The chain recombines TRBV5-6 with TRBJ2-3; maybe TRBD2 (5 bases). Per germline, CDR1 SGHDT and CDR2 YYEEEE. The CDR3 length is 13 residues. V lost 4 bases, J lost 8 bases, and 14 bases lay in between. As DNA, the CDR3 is TGTGCCAGCAGCCCCAACCGGGCGGGTACGCAGTATTTT. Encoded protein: CASSPNRAGTQYF. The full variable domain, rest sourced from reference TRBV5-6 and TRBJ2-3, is DAGVTQSPTHLIKTRGQQVTLRCSPKSGHDTVSWYQQALGQGPQFIFQYYEEEERQRGNFPDRFSGHQFPNYSSELNVNALLLGDSALYLCASSPNRAGTQYFGPGTRLTVL.

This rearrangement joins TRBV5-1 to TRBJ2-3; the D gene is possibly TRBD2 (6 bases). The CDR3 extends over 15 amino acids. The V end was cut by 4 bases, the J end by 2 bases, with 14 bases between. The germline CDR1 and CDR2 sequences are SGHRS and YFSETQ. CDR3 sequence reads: CASSPFERVTDTQYF. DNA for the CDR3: TGCGCCAGCAGCCCCTTCGAGCGGGTCACAGATACGCAGTATTTT.

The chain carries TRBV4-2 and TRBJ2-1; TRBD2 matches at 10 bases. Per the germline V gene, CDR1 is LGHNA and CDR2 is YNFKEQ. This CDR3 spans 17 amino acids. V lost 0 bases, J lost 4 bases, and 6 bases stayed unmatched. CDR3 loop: CASSQEPSGGLYNEQFF. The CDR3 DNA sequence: TGTGCCAGCAGCCAAGAACCTAGCGGGGGCCTGTACAATGAGCAGTTCTTC.

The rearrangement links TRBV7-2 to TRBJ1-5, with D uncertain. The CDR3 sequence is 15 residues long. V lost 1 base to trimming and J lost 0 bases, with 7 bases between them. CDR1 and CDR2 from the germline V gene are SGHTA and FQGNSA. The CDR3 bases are TGTGCCAGCAGCTTAGGGCACCCTAGCAATCAGCCCCAGCATTTT. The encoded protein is CASSLGHPSNQPQHF. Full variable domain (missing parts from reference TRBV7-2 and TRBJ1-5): GAGVSQSPSNKVTEKGKDVELRCDPISGHTALYWYRQSLGQGLEFLIYFQGNSAPDKSGLPSDRFSAERTGGSVSTLTIQRTQQEDSAVYLCASSLGHPSNQPQHFGDGTRLSIL.

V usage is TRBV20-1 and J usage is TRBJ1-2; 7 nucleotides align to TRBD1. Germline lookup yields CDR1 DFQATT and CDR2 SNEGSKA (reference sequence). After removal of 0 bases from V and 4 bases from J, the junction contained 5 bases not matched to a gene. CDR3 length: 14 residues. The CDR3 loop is CSARDPAGGYGYTF. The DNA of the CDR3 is TGCAGTGCTAGAGATCCGGCAGGGGGCTATGGCTACACCTTC.

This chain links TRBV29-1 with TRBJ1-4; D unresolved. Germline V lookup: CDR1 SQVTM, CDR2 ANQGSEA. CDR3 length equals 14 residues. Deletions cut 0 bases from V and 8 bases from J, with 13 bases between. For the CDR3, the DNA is TGCAGCGTTGAAGATCTGTCCTTGGAGGAAAAACTGTTTTTT. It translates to CSVEDLSLEEKLFF.

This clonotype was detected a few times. The CDR3 sequence: CSALMKGLDTQYF. In DNA form, the CDR3 reads TGCAGCGCCTTGATGAAGGGGCTGGATACGCAGTATTTT. The chain carries TRBV29-1 and TRBJ2-3; D is perhaps TRBD1 (5 bases). Between the trimmed V and J ends, which lost 7 bases and 6 bases, there was a span of 17 bases. The CDR3 sequence is 13 residues long. From germline, CDR1 is SQVTM and CDR2 ANQGSEA.